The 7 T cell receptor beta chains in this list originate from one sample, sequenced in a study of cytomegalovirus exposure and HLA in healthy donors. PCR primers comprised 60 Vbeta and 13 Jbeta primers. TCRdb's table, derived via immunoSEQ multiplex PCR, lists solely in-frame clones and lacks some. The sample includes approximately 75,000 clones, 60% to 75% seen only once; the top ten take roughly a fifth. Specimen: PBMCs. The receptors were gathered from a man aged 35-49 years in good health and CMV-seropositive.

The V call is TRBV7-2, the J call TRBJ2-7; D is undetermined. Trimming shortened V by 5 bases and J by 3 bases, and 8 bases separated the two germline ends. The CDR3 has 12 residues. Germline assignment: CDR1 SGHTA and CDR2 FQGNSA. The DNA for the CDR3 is TGTGCCAGCAGCCAACAAAGCTACGAGCAGTACTTC. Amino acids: CASSQQSYEQYF. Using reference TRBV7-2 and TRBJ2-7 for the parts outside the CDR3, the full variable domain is GAGVSQSPSNKVTEKGKDVELRCDPISGHTALYWYRQSLGQGLEFLIYFQGNSAPDKSGLPSDRFSAERTGGSVSTLTIQRTQQEDSAVYLCASSQQSYEQYFGPGTRLTVT.

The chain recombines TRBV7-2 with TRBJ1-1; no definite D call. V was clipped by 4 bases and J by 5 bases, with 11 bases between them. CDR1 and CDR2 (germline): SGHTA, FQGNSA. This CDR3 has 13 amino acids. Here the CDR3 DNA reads TGTGCCAGCAGCTGGAATCAGGATACTGAAGCTTTCTTT. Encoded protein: CASSWNQDTEAFF. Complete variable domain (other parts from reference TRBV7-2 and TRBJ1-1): GAGVSQSPSNKVTEKGKDVELRCDPISGHTALYWYRQSLGQGLEFLIYFQGNSAPDKSGLPSDRFSAERTGGSVSTLTIQRTQQEDSAVYLCASSWNQDTEAFFGQGTRLTVV.

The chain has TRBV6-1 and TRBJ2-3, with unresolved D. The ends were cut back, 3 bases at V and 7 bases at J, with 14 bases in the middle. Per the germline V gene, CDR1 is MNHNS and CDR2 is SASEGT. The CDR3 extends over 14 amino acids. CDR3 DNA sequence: TGTGCCAGCAGTGACCTAGGTAATCGGAATACGCAGTATTTT. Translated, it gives CASSDLGNRNTQYF.

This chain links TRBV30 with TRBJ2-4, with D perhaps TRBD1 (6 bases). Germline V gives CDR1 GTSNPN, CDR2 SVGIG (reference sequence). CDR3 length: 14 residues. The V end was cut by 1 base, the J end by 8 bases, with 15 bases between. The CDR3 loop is CAWSGTGSQDIQYF. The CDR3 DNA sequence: TGTGCCTGGAGTGGAACAGGGAGCCAGGACATTCAGTACTTC.

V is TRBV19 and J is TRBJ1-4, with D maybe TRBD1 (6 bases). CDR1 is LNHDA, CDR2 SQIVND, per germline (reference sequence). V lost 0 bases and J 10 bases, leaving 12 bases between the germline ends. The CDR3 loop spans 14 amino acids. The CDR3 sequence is CASSIDRTVGKLFF. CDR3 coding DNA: TGTGCCAGTAGTATAGATCGGACAGTAGGAAAACTGTTTTTT.

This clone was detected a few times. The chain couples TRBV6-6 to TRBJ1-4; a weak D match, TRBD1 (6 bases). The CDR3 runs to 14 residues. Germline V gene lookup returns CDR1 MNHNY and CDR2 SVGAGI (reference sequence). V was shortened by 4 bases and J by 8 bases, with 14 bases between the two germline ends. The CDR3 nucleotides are TGTGCCAGCAGTTCAAGGGCAGGGGACGAAAAACTGTTTTTT. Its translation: CASSSRAGDEKLFF.

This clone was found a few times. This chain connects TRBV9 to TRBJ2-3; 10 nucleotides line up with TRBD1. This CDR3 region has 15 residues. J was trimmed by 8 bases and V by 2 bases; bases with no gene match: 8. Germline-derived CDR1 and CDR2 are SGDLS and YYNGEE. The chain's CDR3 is CASSVMPRDRGTQYF. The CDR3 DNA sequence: TGTGCCAGCAGCGTTATGCCCCGGGACAGGGGTACGCAGTATTTT.